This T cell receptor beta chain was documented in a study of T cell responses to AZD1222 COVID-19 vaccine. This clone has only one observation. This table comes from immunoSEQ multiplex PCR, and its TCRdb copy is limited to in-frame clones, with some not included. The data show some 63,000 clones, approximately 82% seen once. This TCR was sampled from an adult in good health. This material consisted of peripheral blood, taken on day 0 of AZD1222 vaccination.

The CDR3 DNA reads TGTGCCAGTAGTATCGGCTACGGTACCAGAAAATTGAGTAATGAGCAGTTCTTC. Amino acid sequence: CASSIGYGTRKLSNEQFF. The chain links TRBV19 to TRBJ2-1; D unclear. Trimming stripped 3 bases from V and 7 bases from J, with 25 bases between. This CDR3 spans 18 amino acids. CDR1 and CDR2 (germline): LNHDA, SQIVND (reference sequence). The full variable domain, rest sourced from reference TRBV19 and TRBJ2-1, is DGGITQSPKYLFRKEGQNVTLSCEQNLNHDAMYWYRQDPGQGLRLIYYSQIVNDFQKGDIAEGYSVSREKKESFPLTVTSAQKNPTAFYLCASSIGYGTRKLSNEQFFGPGTRLTVL.